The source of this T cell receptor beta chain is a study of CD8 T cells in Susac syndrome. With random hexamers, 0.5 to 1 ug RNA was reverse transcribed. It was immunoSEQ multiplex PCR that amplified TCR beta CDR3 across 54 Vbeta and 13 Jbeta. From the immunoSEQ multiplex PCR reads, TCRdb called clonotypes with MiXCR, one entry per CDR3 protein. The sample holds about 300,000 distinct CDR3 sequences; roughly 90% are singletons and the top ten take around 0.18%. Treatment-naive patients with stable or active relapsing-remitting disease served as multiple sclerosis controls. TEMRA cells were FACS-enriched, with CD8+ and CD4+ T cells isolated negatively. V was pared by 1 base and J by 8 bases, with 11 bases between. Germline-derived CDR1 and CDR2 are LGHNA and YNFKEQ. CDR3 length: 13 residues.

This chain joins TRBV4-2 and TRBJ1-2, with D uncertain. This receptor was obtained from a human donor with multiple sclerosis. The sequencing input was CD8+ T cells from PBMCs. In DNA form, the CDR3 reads TGTGCCAGCAGCCAAGTTGAACGCCTAGGCTACACCTTC. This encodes CASSQVERLGYTF.